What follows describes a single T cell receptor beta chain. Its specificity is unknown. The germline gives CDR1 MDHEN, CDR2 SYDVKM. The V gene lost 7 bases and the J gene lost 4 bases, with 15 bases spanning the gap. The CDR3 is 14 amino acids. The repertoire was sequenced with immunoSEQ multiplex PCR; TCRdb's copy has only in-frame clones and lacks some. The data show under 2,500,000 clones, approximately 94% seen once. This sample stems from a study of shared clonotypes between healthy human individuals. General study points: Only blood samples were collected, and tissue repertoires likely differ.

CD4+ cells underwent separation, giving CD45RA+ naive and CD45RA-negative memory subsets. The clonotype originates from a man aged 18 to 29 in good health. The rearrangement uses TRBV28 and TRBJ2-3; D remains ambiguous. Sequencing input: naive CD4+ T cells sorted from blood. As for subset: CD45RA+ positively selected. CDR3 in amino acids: CASIQALIPDTQYF. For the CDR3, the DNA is TGTGCCAGCATCCAAGCGTTGATCCCAGATACGCAGTATTTT.